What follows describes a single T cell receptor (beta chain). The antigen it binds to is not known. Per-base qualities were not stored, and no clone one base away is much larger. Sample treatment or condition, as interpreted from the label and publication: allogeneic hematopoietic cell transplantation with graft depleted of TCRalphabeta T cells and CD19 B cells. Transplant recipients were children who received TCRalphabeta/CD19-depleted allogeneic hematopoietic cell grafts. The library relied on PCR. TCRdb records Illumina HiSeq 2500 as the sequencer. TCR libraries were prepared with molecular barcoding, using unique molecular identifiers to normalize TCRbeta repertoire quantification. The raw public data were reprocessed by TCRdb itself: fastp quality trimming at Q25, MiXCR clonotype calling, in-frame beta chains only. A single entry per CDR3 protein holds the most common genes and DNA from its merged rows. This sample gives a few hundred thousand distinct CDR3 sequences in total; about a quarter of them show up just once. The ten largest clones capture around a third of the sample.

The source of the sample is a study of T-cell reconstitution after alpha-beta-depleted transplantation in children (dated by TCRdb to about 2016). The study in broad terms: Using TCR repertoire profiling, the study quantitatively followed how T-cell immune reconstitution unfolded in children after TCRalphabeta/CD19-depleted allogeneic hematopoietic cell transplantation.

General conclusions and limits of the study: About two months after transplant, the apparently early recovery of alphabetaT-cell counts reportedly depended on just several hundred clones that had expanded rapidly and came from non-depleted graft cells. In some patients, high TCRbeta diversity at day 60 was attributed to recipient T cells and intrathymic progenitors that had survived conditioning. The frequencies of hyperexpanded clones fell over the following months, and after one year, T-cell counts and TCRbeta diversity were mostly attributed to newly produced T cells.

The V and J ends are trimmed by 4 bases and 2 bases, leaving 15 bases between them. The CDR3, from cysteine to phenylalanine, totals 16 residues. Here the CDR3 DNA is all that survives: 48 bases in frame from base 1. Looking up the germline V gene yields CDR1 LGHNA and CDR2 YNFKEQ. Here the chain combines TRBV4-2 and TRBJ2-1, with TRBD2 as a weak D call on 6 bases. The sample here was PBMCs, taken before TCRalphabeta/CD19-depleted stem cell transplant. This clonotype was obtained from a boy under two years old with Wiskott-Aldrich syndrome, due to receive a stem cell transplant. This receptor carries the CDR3 CASSPGVLCPYNEQFF. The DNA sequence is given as TGTGCCAGCAGCCCGGGGGTGCTCTGCCCCTACAATGAGCAGTTCTTC.